These 21 T cell receptor beta chains originate from one sample sequenced in a study of cytomegalovirus exposure and HLA in healthy donors. A multiplex PCR was run with 60 Vbeta primers and 13 Jbeta primers. Some clones are missing from TCRdb's copy, which holds only in-frame ones; the method was immunoSEQ multiplex PCR. The table has fewer than 250,000 clones, more than 60% seen once. What was sequenced was PBMCs. Source of these receptors: a woman in her twenties or thirties in good health and CMV-seropositive.

A few counts support this clone. The J gene is TRBJ1-5, the V gene TRBV19; D not certain. V lost 4 bases, J lost 3 bases, and 7 bases lay in between. The germline V gene encodes CDR1 LNHDA and CDR2 SQIVND (reference sequence). CDR3 size: 13 residues. The CDR3 nucleotides read TGTGCCAGTAGTAACAGCCCCAATCAGCCCCAGCATTTT. Residues: CASSNSPNQPQHF.

The chain is built from TRBV7-3 and TRBJ2-7; TRBD2 matches 7 bases. After removal of 6 bases from V and 2 bases from J, the junction contained 10 bases not matched to a gene. The CDR3 extends over 15 amino acids. Per germline, CDR1 SGHTA and CDR2 FQGTGA. CDR3 nucleotide sequence: TGTGCCAGCAGTTATACTGGCGGGGGTCCCTACGAGCAGTACTTC. Its protein is CASSYTGGGPYEQYF.

The chain has TRBV5-1 and TRBJ2-1; 12 positions agree with TRBD2. The V gene end was trimmed by 4 bases and the J gene end by 7 bases; junction bases not matched to a gene: 3. Germline V CDR1 and CDR2: SGHRS, YFSETQ. This CDR3 spans 14 amino acids. DNA of the CDR3: TGCGCCAGCAGCACAACTAGCGGGAGGAATGAGCAGTTCTTC. Translation: CASSTTSGRNEQFF.

The chain employs TRBV4-3 and TRBJ2-1; 9 nucleotides agree with TRBD2. Germline values: CDR1 LGHNA, CDR2 YSLEER. V was clipped by 3 bases and J by 1 base; unmatched bases: 7. The CDR3 spans 17 residues. The CDR3: CASSQAFSGGSYNEQFF. The CDR3 DNA reads as TGCGCCAGCAGCCAGGCGTTTAGCGGGGGATCCTACAATGAGCAGTTCTTC.

The genes are TRBV29-1 and TRBJ2-7, with 7 bases identical to TRBD1. Germline V gene lookup returns CDR1 SQVTM and CDR2 ANQGSEA. Trimming removed 7 bases from V and 6 bases from J; junction bases left unmatched: 15. CDR3 length equals 14 residues. Here the CDR3 reads CSGLGQSASGEQYF. The CDR3 nucleotides are TGCAGCGGATTGGGACAGTCGGCGTCCGGCGAGCAGTACTTC.

This rearrangement joins TRBV28 to TRBJ2-2; no clear D gene. The CDR3 loop spans 16 amino acids. Germline CDR1 is MDHEN and CDR2 is SYDVKM. Trimming cost V 1 base and J 4 bases, with 13 bases left between them. The CDR3 nucleotides read TGTGCCAGCAGTTTATACACCGAACCGGGCACCGGGGAGCTGTTTTTT. It yields the protein CASSLYTEPGTGELFF.

The V call is TRBV28, the J call TRBJ2-3, with 7 nucleotides matching TRBD1. This CDR3 spans 16 amino acids. J was trimmed by 2 bases and V by 6 bases; bases with no gene match: 11. The germline gives CDR1 MDHEN, CDR2 SYDVKM. CDR3 protein: CASRQATGSFTDTQYF. The DNA for the CDR3 is TGTGCCAGCAGGCAGGCGACAGGGAGTTTCACAGATACGCAGTATTTT.

This clone was picked up a small number of times. CDR3 region: CASSQESGGYSVGYEQYF. The DNA of the CDR3 is TGCGCCAGCAGCCAAGAGTCCGGAGGGTACAGCGTCGGATACGAGCAGTACTTC. V gene TRBV4-3 combines with J gene TRBJ2-7, with D perhaps matching TRBD2 (6 bases). The CDR3 runs to 18 residues. With 0 bases removed from V and 4 bases from J, the gap between germline ends came to 22 bases. CDR1 is LGHNA, CDR2 YSLEER, per germline.

The chain links TRBV5-1 to TRBJ2-7; the D gene is possibly TRBD1 (6 bases). Trimming took off 2 bases at V and 3 bases at J, with 15 bases between the two ends. Germline CDR1 is SGHRS and CDR2 is YFSETQ. The CDR3 runs to 15 residues. In DNA form, the CDR3 reads TGCGCCAGCAGCTTATCGTACCGACAGGTCTACGAGCAGTACTTC. This encodes CASSLSYRQVYEQYF. Supplemented by reference TRBV5-1 and TRBJ2-7, the full variable domain reads KAGVTQTPRYLIKTRGQQVTLSCSPISGHRSVSWYQQTPGQGLQFLFEYFSETQRNKGNFPGRFSGRQFSNSRSEMNVSTLELGDSALYLCASSLSYRQVYEQYFGPGTRLTVT.

The V gene is TRBV9, the J gene TRBJ2-7, with D maybe TRBD1 (5 bases). From germline, CDR1 is SGDLS and CDR2 YYNGEE. The V and J ends lost 6 bases and 5 bases respectively, with 15 bases between them. CDR3 length equals 13 residues. CDR3 protein: CASNSGRENEQYF. The CDR3 bases are TGTGCCAGCAACTCGGGCAGGGAAAACGAGCAGTACTTC.

The rearrangement joins TRBV9 to TRBJ2-1, with 9 bases aligning to TRBD2. CDR3 length equals 13 residues. Trimming at V came to 3 bases and at J to 9 bases, leaving 4 bases not matched to a gene. Germline values: CDR1 SGDLS, CDR2 YYNGEE. The CDR3 region has the DNA TGTGCCAGCAGCGCCTCACTAGCGGGTGAGCAGTTCTTC. It is translated as CASSASLAGEQFF. The whole variable domain, filled in from reference TRBV9 and TRBJ2-1, reads DSGVTQTPKHLITATGQRVTLRCSPRSGDLSVYWYQQSLDQGLQFLIQYYNGEERAKGNILERFSAQQFPDLHSELNLSSLELGDSALYFCASSASLAGEQFFGPGTRLTVL.

V and J are TRBV18 and TRBJ1-1, with D possibly being TRBD1 (6 bases). The germline gives CDR1 KGHSH, CDR2 LQKENI. The ends were cut back, 1 base at V and 4 bases at J, with 16 bases in the middle. There are 16 residues in the CDR3. This CDR3 is CASSPLQQGLSTEAFF. In DNA, the CDR3 is TGTGCCAGCTCACCACTTCAGCAGGGGTTGAGCACTGAAGCTTTCTTT.

CDR3 sequence reads: CATSREEKYNEQFF. The DNA of the CDR3 is TGTGCCACCAGCAGAGAGGAGAAGTACAATGAGCAGTTCTTC. The rearrangement uses TRBV15 and TRBJ2-1; D is unclear. Per germline, CDR1 LNHNV and CDR2 YYDKDF (reference sequence). This CDR3 spans 14 amino acids. The germline V and J ends were trimmed by 0 bases and 4 bases, with 7 bases remaining between them. The full variable domain, in which reference TRBV15 and TRBJ2-1 provide the parts outside the CDR3, is DAMVIQNPRYQVTQFGKPVTLSCSQTLNHNVMYWYQQKSSQAPKLLFHYYDKDFNNEADTPDNFQSRRPNTSFCFLDIRSPGLGDTAMYLCATSREEKYNEQFFGPGTRLTVL.

V gene TRBV7-2 combines with J gene TRBJ1-3, with TRBD1 identical over 7 bases. The length of the CDR3 is 15 residues. V shed 2 bases and J 0 bases; nucleotides not matched to a gene: 1. Germline CDR1 SGHTA, CDR2 FQGNSA. The CDR3: CASSLRGPSGNTIYF. The DNA of the CDR3 is TGTGCCAGCAGCTTAAGGGGGCCCTCTGGAAACACCATATATTTT.

The rearrangement links TRBV27 to TRBJ2-3; 11 positions agree with TRBD2. Trimming cost V 6 bases and J 4 bases; bases outside gene matches: 9. The CDR3 runs to 16 residues. CDR1 and CDR2 from the germline V gene are MNHEY and SMNVEV (reference sequence). CDR3 DNA sequence: TGTGCCAGCAGGGTCCGTAGCGGGGGGGCCTCAGATACGCAGTATTTT. Its protein is CASRVRSGGASDTQYF.

J is TRBJ2-2 and V is TRBV4-3, with D possibly TRBD2 on 6 matching bases. V was shortened by 0 bases and J by 7 bases, with 9 bases between the two germline ends. The germline gives CDR1 LGHNA, CDR2 YSLEER. The CDR3 has 14 amino acids. The CDR3 spells CASSQDRRDGELFF. The CDR3 DNA sequence: TGCGCCAGCAGCCAAGATAGGAGGGACGGGGAGCTGTTTTTT.

This clone was counted a few times. V and J are TRBV11-2 and TRBJ1-6, with a possible D match to TRBD1 (5 bases). Germline CDR1 and CDR2: SGHAT and FQNNGV. The V end lost 5 bases, the J end lost 5 bases, and 13 bases lay between the germline ends. The CDR3 length is 15 residues. The CDR3 spells CASSPRQLDNSPLHF. CDR3 DNA: TGTGCCAGCAGCCCCCGACAGTTAGATAATTCACCCCTCCACTTT.

The J gene is TRBJ1-2, the V gene TRBV7-9, with a weak D call TRBD1 (5 bases). V gave up 5 bases and J gave up 0 bases, with 16 bases separating them. The CDR3 runs to 16 residues. Germline values: CDR1 SEHNR, CDR2 FQNEAQ (reference sequence). CDR3 DNA sequence: TGTGCCAGCAGCGTCGCCGGACGGGGGTCTAACTATGGCTACACCTTC. Amino acids: CASSVAGRGSNYGYTF.

This clone was counted only a few times. The chain joins TRBV30 to TRBJ1-3, with 7 bases identical to TRBD1. CDR1 is GTSNPN and CDR2 is SVGIG in the germline V gene (reference sequence). Germline trimming cut 0 bases from V and 2 bases from J; bases unmatched to any gene: 4. CDR3 length: 15 residues. The CDR3 region is CAWSVRGTAGNTIYF. The CDR3 coding sequence is TGTGCCTGGAGTGTTAGAGGGACAGCTGGAAACACCATATATTTT.

The rearrangement joins TRBV4-1 to TRBJ2-1, with TRBD2 matching over 10 bases. The CDR3 runs 17 residues. CDR1 MGHRA and CDR2 YSYEKL come from the germline V gene. The V gene end was trimmed by 4 bases and the J gene end by 7 bases; junction bases not matched to a gene: 13. The CDR3 spells CASSPTGLAFGQNEQFF. The CDR3 nucleotides are TGCGCCAGCAGCCCTACGGGACTAGCGTTTGGGCAGAATGAGCAGTTCTTC.

The rearrangement links TRBV6-5 to TRBJ2-5; 7 bases align to TRBD2. V lost 5 bases to trimming and J lost 2 bases; unmatched junction nucleotides: 5. CDR3 length: 14 residues. Germline V lookup: CDR1 MNHEY, CDR2 SVGAGI. Written as DNA, the CDR3 is TGTGCCAGCAGTCCGGGGGGAACGCAAGAGACCCAGTACTTC. This codes for CASSPGGTQETQYF.